These 32 T cell receptor beta chains were sequenced from one sample in a study of human T cells and chemical hapten exposure. The time point denotes: pre-sensitization, week 0. Treatment here: therapeutic diphenylcyclopropenone sensitization with weekly scalp DPC. TCRdb re-called the RACE reads with MiXCR, one entry per CDR3 protein. The data show more than 300,000 distinct CDR3 sequences, with approximately 5% seen just once and 2.5% to 3% held by the top ten. Sample: whole blood, taken in connection with sensitization to the hapten diphenylcyclopropenone (DPC). Receptors originate from a woman aged 45 to 65 with alopecia areata. Some clones in this sample may be carry-over from other donors' samples.

The V and J genes are TRBV14 and TRBJ1-5; D is uncertain. Germline-derived CDR1 and CDR2 are SGHDN and FVKESK. Trimming pared 1 base from V and 5 bases from J, leaving 12 bases between. This CDR3 has 15 amino acids. In DNA form, the CDR3 reads TGTGCCAGCAGCCAAGTCGACCTGATCTATCAGCCCCAGCATTTT. It yields the protein CASSQVDLIYQPQHF.

The V and J genes are TRBV5-8 and TRBJ1-6; D is unclear. This CDR3 is 10 amino acids long. Between the trimmed V and J ends, which lost 4 bases and 14 bases, there was a span of 7 bases. Germline values: CDR1 SGHTS, CDR2 YDEGEE. Here the CDR3 DNA reads TGTGCCAGCAGCCCACCGGCCCTCCACTTT. This sequence encodes CASSPPALHF.

This clonotype has a count of ten or more. This rearrangement joins TRBV6-5 to TRBJ1-1; D perhaps matches TRBD1 (6 bases). V was cut by 2 bases and J by 4 bases, with 11 bases left in between. The CDR3 spans 14 residues. Germline-derived CDR1 and CDR2 are MNHEY and SVGAGI. CDR3 in amino acids: CASSYEGESTEAFF. In DNA form, the CDR3 reads TGTGCCAGCAGTTACGAGGGGGAGAGCACTGAAGCTTTCTTT.

This clonotype showed up just a few times. This chain joins TRBV28 and TRBJ2-5, with no clear D. The germline V gene encodes CDR1 MDHEN and CDR2 SYDVKM. The CDR3 contains 14 residues. The V end lost 2 bases, the J end lost 1 base, and 8 bases lay between the germline ends. CDR3 nucleotides: TGTGCCAGCAGTTTAAGTTTAGGCCAAGAGACCCAGTACTTC. Its protein product is CASSLSLGQETQYF.

This clonotype was seen more than once but under ten times. Without the conserved terminal phenylalanine or tryptophan, this CDR3 likely stems from a read error. The DNA is omitted, as the CDR3 cannot be located on it reliably, and the CDR3 follows TCRdb's listing. This chain uses TRBV14 with TRBJ2-7; no check of the table's D call, TRBD1, against the DNA was made. The CDR3 is 12 amino acids in total, end residues counted. The germline V gene has CDR1 SGHDN and CDR2 FVKESK. The CDR3 loop reads CASSQVPGQVHI.

The table lists this clonotype with a few counts. Germline and junction disagree at one end, which may indicate a read error. The chain carries TRBV5-1 and TRBJ2-7; D may be TRBD2 (5 bases). Germline CDR1 reads SGHRS; CDR2 reads YFSETQ. The CDR3 is 13 residues long. The CDR3 sequence: CASSPYEDYGQYF. CDR3 DNA: TGCGCCAGCAGCCCTTACGAAGACTACGGGCAGTACTTC.

This chain joins TRBV7-2 and TRBJ2-1; weak D call: TRBD1 (5 bases). V was clipped by 5 bases and J by 4 bases, with 12 bases between them. Germline loops: CDR1 SGHTA, CDR2 FQGNSA. The length of the CDR3 is 14 residues. The CDR3 bases are TGTGCCAGCAGCCCTCTAGGGGAATACAATGAGCAGTTCTTC. This encodes CASSPLGEYNEQFF.

This clonotype was counted many times. The rearrangement links TRBV7-2 to TRBJ2-3; D is possibly TRBD1 or TRBD2 (5 bases each). The length of the CDR3 is 14 residues. The V end was cut by 2 bases, the J end by 6 bases, with 12 bases between. From germline, CDR1 is SGHTA and CDR2 FQGNSA. CDR3 nucleotide sequence: TGTGCCAGCAGCTTACTCACCTGGGGGGATACGCAGTATTTT. Encoded protein: CASSLLTWGDTQYF.

This clonotype was observed a handful of times. The V gene is TRBV2, the J gene TRBJ1-1; tentative D call: TRBD1 (5 bases). The germline CDR1 and CDR2 sequences are SNHLY and FYNNEI. This CDR3 spans 13 amino acids. Trimming removed 7 bases at V and 2 bases at J, with 11 bases between. The CDR3 sequence is CASTGGPNTEAFF. The DNA for the CDR3 is TGTGCCAGCACCGGGGGACCCAACACTGAAGCTTTCTTT.

The V gene is TRBV7-3, the J gene TRBJ1-6; 9 bases are a match to TRBD1. CDR3 length: 15 amino acids. Germline V lookup: CDR1 SGHTA, CDR2 FQGTGA. The J segment lost 7 bases and the V segment lost 4 bases, leaving 5 bases of the junction unmatched. CDR3 sequence: CASSSTGGMNSPLHF. DNA for the CDR3: TGTGCCAGCAGCTCGACAGGGGGTATGAATTCACCCCTCCACTTT.

Only a few counts were recorded for this clonotype. The rearrangement joins TRBV20-1 to TRBJ2-7, with 8 bases aligning to TRBD2. The CDR3 spans 15 residues. CDR1 is DFQATT and CDR2 is SNEGSKA in the germline V gene (reference sequence). V lost 1 base to trimming and J lost 6 bases; unmatched junction nucleotides: 11. CDR3 in DNA: TGCAGTGCTAGAGTACGGGGACTAGTAACTCCCGAGCAGTACTTC. Translating it yields CSARVRGLVTPEQYF.

This clonotype was found a few times. The chain uses TRBV7-7 and TRBJ2-3; 9 bases map to TRBD2. The CDR3 has 15 residues. V shed 5 bases and J 3 bases; nucleotides not matched to a gene: 6. CDR1 is SSHAT and CDR2 is FNYEAQ in the germline V gene (reference sequence). CDR3 in amino acids: CASSVKAGGTDTQYF. CDR3 sequence (DNA): TGTGCCAGCAGCGTAAAAGCGGGGGGAACAGATACGCAGTATTTT. The full variable domain, with the rest looked up from reference TRBV7-7 and TRBJ2-3, is GAGVSQSPRYKVTKRGQDVTLRCDPISSHATLYWYQQALGQGPEFLTYFNYEAQPDKSGLPSDRFSAERPEGSISTLTIQRTEQRDSAMYRCASSVKAGGTDTQYFGPGTRLTVL.

This clonotype was detected only a few times. The rearrangement uses TRBV7-9 and TRBJ2-3; possible D gene TRBD2, 5 bases. Germline values: CDR1 SEHNR, CDR2 FQNEAQ (reference sequence). Trimming stripped 0 bases from V and 5 bases from J, with 12 bases between. CDR3 length: 15 residues. The CDR3 nucleotides read TGTGCCAGCAGCTTAGCGGCGACTATTCAAGATACGCAGTATTTT. This gives the protein CASSLAATIQDTQYF.

This clonotype was recorded many times. The chain combines TRBV3-1 with TRBJ2-7; D is unclear. Germline V gene lookup returns CDR1 LGHDT and CDR2 YNNKEL (reference sequence). This CDR3 has 14 residues. With 3 bases removed from V and 2 bases from J, the gap between germline ends came to 11 bases. Here the CDR3 reads CASSQLDGTYEQYF. The CDR3 DNA follows: TGTGCCAGCAGCCAGCTAGACGGAACCTACGAGCAGTACTTC.

This clonotype was detected many times. The CDR3 bases are TGTGCCAGCTCACCACGACAGGGCCCTAACTATGGCTACACCTTC. Encoded protein: CASSPRQGPNYGYTF. The chain employs TRBV18 and TRBJ1-2; 7 nucleotides match TRBD1. The ends lost 1 base at V and 0 bases at J; junction bases unmatched: 2. This CDR3 region has 15 residues. The germline gives CDR1 KGHSH, CDR2 LQKENI. Full variable domain (remainder filled in from reference TRBV18 and TRBJ1-2): NAGVMQNPRHLVRRRGQEARLRCSPMKGHSHVYWYRQLPEEGLKFMVYLQKENIIDESGMPKERFSAEFPKEGPSILRIQQVVRGDSAAYFCASSPRQGPNYGYTFGSGTRLTVV.

This clonotype appeared many times. The chain links TRBV6-4 to TRBJ1-1; TRBD1 matches 8 bases. After removal of 4 bases from V and 4 bases from J, the junction contained 2 bases not matched to a gene. CDR1 is MRHNA and CDR2 is SNTAGT in the germline V gene. The CDR3 is made up of 13 amino acids. The CDR3 is CASSVTGATEAFF. CDR3 DNA: TGTGCCAGCAGTGTGACAGGGGCCACTGAAGCTTTCTTT.

This clonotype was picked up a small number of times. The chain has TRBV28 and TRBJ2-7, with 10 bases fitting TRBD2. After removal of 8 bases from V and 1 base from J, the junction contained 11 bases not matched to a gene. CDR1 and CDR2 from the germline V gene are MDHEN and SYDVKM. The CDR3 has 16 residues. CDR3 nucleotides: TGTGCCAGCGGGGGGGCCCTAGCGGGAGTTTCCTACGAGCAGTACTTC. Translating it yields CASGGALAGVSYEQYF. Based on the CDR3 plus reference TRBV28 and TRBJ2-7, the full variable domain is DVKVTQSSRYLVKRTGEKVFLECVQDMDHENMFWYRQDPGLGLRLIYFSYDVKMKEKGDIPEGYSVSREKKERFSLILESASTNQTSMYLCASGGALAGVSYEQYFGPGTRLTVT.

V usage is TRBV20-1 and J usage is TRBJ1-5; D may be TRBD1 (5 bases). V was trimmed by 3 bases and J by 6 bases, leaving 15 bases between them. This CDR3 has 14 amino acids. Germline CDR1 and CDR2: DFQATT and SNEGSKA (reference sequence). CDR3 sequence: CSASPGRGGQPQHF. For the CDR3, the DNA is TGCAGTGCTAGCCCCGGGAGGGGCGGTCAGCCCCAGCATTTT.

This clonotype turned up a few times. This chain links TRBV6-2 or TRBV6-3 with TRBJ2-7; D call uncertain. CDR1 is MNHEY and CDR2 is SVGEGT in the germline V gene. The CDR3 is 12 residues long. V was clipped by 0 bases and J by 6 bases, with 6 bases between them. In DNA form, the CDR3 reads TGTGCCAGCAGTTACTCGCCGATCGAGCAGTACTTC. Translated: CASSYSPIEQYF.

This clonotype was detected only a few times. The chain joins TRBV28 to TRBJ1-2; the D gene is possibly TRBD1 (6 bases). The CDR3 extends over 14 amino acids. V lost 6 bases, J lost 6 bases, and 17 bases lay in between. Germline CDR1 and CDR2: MDHEN and SYDVKM. The CDR3 sequence: CASSPRGGMHGYTF. The CDR3 DNA sequence: TGTGCCAGCAGCCCTAGGGGGGGGATGCATGGCTACACCTTC.

The chain couples TRBV20-1 to TRBJ1-1; tentative D call: TRBD1 (6 bases). Trimming pared 3 bases from V and 4 bases from J, leaving 12 bases between. Germline V gives CDR1 DFQATT, CDR2 SNEGSKA (reference sequence). The CDR3 totals 13 residues. In DNA, the CDR3 is TGCAGTGCTAGGGGGGGGCTCGTCACTGAAGCTTTCTTT. Residues: CSARGGLVTEAFF.

Ten or more counts support this clonotype. This chain links TRBV11-2 with TRBJ2-1, with 9 bases fitting TRBD2. The CDR3 is made up of 16 amino acids. Germline V gene sequence: CDR1 SGHAT, CDR2 FQNNGV. V was clipped by 2 bases and J by 7 bases; unmatched bases: 9. The CDR3 nucleotides read TGTGCCAGCAGCTTAACCCCAGCGGGGGGAAGGAATGAGCAGTTCTTC. It yields the protein CASSLTPAGGRNEQFF.

This clonotype came up a few times. The V gene is TRBV7-6, the J gene TRBJ1-6; perhaps TRBD1 as D (5 bases). The germline gives CDR1 SGHVS, CDR2 FNYEAQ. The CDR3 covers 15 residues. Trimming took 6 bases from V and 6 from J, leaving 15 bases between them. The CDR3 nucleotides read TGTGCCAGCAGAGCGGGGGGGACGCTTAATTCACCCCTCCACTTT. Translated, it gives CASRAGGTLNSPLHF.

This clonotype was detected ten times or more. The V call is TRBV5-1, the J call TRBJ2-3; D remains ambiguous. CDR1 is SGHRS, CDR2 YFSETQ, per germline. The CDR3 covers 13 residues. V lost 1 base, J lost 5 bases, and 8 bases lay in between. The CDR3 coding sequence is TGCGCCAGCAGCTTGTTGAGCGTAGATACGCAGTATTTT. This encodes CASSLLSVDTQYF.

The gene calls are TRBV21-1 and TRBJ1-1; TRBD1 is the table's D call, not checked against the DNA. TRBV21-1 is deemed a pseudogene. The CDR3 consists of 13 residues. CDR3 loop: CASSKPPTTEAFF. The CDR3 DNA reads TGTGCCAGCAGCAAACCCCCGACCACTGAAGCTTTCTTT.

This clonotype showed up just a few times. V gene TRBV13 combines with J gene TRBJ1-1; D remains unclear. The germline V and J ends were trimmed by 6 bases and 0 bases, with 14 bases remaining between them. The germline gives CDR1 PRHDT, CDR2 FYEKMQ (reference sequence). The CDR3 consists of 15 residues. The DNA of the CDR3 is TGTGCCAGCAGTTCCGGTTTGGGGATGAACACTGAAGCTTTCTTT. It yields the protein CASSSGLGMNTEAFF.

This clonotype came up many times. The chain carries TRBV29-1 and TRBJ2-1; either TRBD1 or TRBD2 may supply D (5 bases each). CDR1 is SQVTM, CDR2 ANQGSEA, per germline. CDR3 length: 16 amino acids. V was trimmed by 1 base and J by 1 base, leaving 14 bases between them. CDR3 nucleotides: TGCAGCGTTGAAGGGTCCAAGGGACCGTCCTACAATGAGCAGTTCTTC. This sequence encodes CSVEGSKGPSYNEQFF.

The genes are TRBV12-3 or TRBV12-4 and TRBJ1-3, with D perhaps matching TRBD1 (6 bases). This CDR3 comprises 16 residues. V was shortened by 1 base and J by 0 bases, with 10 bases between the two germline ends. CDR3 DNA sequence: TGTGCCAGCAGTTTAGACAGGGCCATCTCTGGAAACACCATATATTTT. This codes for CASSLDRAISGNTIYF.

This clonotype was seen many times. The V gene is TRBV19, the J gene TRBJ2-5, with D unclear. This CDR3 is 12 amino acids long. Germline CDR1 LNHDA, CDR2 SQIVND (reference sequence). V lost 4 bases to trimming and J lost 0 bases, with 3 bases between them. The CDR3 sequence: CASSRDQETQYF. The DNA for the CDR3 is TGTGCCAGTAGTAGGGACCAAGAGACCCAGTACTTC. The complete variable domain, with remaining parts taken from reference TRBV19 and TRBJ2-5, reads DGGITQSPKYLFRKEGQNVTLSCEQNLNHDAMYWYRQDPGQGLRLIYYSQIVNDFQKGDIAEGYSVSREKKESFPLTVTSAQKNPTAFYLCASSRDQETQYFGPGTRLLVL.

This clonotype was seen ten or more times. The gene calls are TRBV12-3 or TRBV12-4 and TRBJ2-4, with no clear D. Trimming removed 6 bases at V and 8 bases at J, with 8 bases between. This CDR3 contains 11 residues. CDR3 nucleotide sequence: TGTGCCAGCAGCCGCCGGGACATTCAGTACTTC. Translation gives CASSRRDIQYF.

The chain employs TRBV5-1 and TRBJ2-3, with TRBD1 matching 8 bases. The CDR3 loop spans 13 amino acids. The V and J ends lost 7 bases and 8 bases, in that order; junction bases with no gene match: 9. Germline lookup yields CDR1 SGHRS and CDR2 YFSETQ. The CDR3 region is CASGQGLEVTQYF. In DNA, the CDR3 is TGCGCCAGCGGACAGGGCCTAGAGGTTACGCAGTATTTT. The full variable domain, rest sourced from reference TRBV5-1 and TRBJ2-3, is KAGVTQTPRYLIKTRGQQVTLSCSPISGHRSVSWYQQTPGQGLQFLFEYFSETQRNKGNFPGRFSGRQFSNSRSEMNVSTLELGDSALYLCASGQGLEVTQYFGPGTRLTVL.

This clonotype was detected ten times or more. V is TRBV4-3 and J is TRBJ2-1, with a weak D call TRBD1 (5 bases). Trimming removed 0 bases at V and 1 base at J, with 7 bases between. The germline gives CDR1 LGHNA, CDR2 YSLEER. The length of the CDR3 is 15 residues. This chain's CDR3 is CASSQETESYNEQFF. The DNA for the CDR3 is TGCGCCAGCAGCCAAGAGACAGAGTCCTACAATGAGCAGTTCTTC.